These T cell receptor beta chains were read from a single sample in a study of breast tumors, draining lymph nodes, adjacent tissues. Each CDR3 protein gets one entry after TCRdb re-called the multiplex PCR reads with MiXCR. This table holds around 300,000 distinct CDR3 sequences, about 33% found once. Sequences were obtained from axillary lymph node tissue. These receptors were collected from a female donor with breast cancer. Some clones in this sample may be carry-over from other donors' samples. The CDR3 runs from the conserved cysteine through the conserved F or W. Fields, in order: J gene, clone size, D gene, V gene, CDR3 protein, CDR3 DNA. D genes are given only for firm matches. Where a row states a size, it is once, few, many or the class of an expanded clone; other rows omit it.

TRBJ2-7 - TRBD2 TRBV19 CASSPRTSGTYEQCF TGTGCCAGTAGTCCGAGGACTAGCGGGACCTACGAGCAGTGCTTC
TRBJ2-7 many - TRBV30 CAGGRYEQYF TGTGCCGGAGGGAGATACGAGCAGTACTTC
TRBJ2-7 many TRBD2 TRBV10-2 CASTDPGLADLSYEQYF TGCGCCAGCACTGATCCGGGACTAGCGGACCTCTCCTACGAGCAGTACTTC
TRBJ2-1 many TRBD2 TRBV15 CATSRGGGLAVNEQFF TGTGCCACCAGCAGAGGGGGAGGACTAGCGGTTAATGAGCAGTTCTTC
TRBJ1-5 many - TRBV25-1 CASSAAGLNQPQHF TGTGCCAGCAGTGCAGCAGGGTTAAATCAGCCCCAGCATTTT
TRBJ2-5 - - TRBV6-5 CASSHSRGLGETQYF TGTGCCAGCAGCCACTCCAGGGGTCTCGGGGAGACCCAGTACTTC
TRBJ2-6 - - TRBV20-1 CSATISSGANVLTF TGCAGTGCAACAATCAGCTCTGGGGCCAACGTCCTGACTTTC
TRBJ2-1 many TRBD2 TRBV5-4 CASSYTLTSGREHNEQFF TGTGCCAGCAGCTATACCTTGACTAGCGGGAGAGAGCACAATGAGCAGTTCTTC
TRBJ2-3 - TRBD2 TRBV6-5 CASSYQTSGRARDTQYF TGTGCCAGCAGTTACCAGACTAGCGGGAGGGCCAGGGATACGCAGTATTTT
TRBJ2-7 - - TRBV29-1 CSILSTYEQYF TGCAGCATCCTGAGCACCTACGAGCAGTACTTC
TRBJ1-2 - - TRBV20-1 CSARGEAGLRGYTF TGCAGTGCTAGAGGGGAGGCGGGTTTGAGGGGCTACACCTTC
TRBJ2-1 many - TRBV4-1 CASSPGPLRNDEQFF TGCGCCAGCAGCCCTGGACCTCTCAGGAACGATGAGCAGTTCTTC
TRBJ2-1 few - TRBV27 CASSSGFNEQFF TGTGCCAGCAGTTCCGGGTTCAATGAGCAGTTCTTC
TRBJ2-5 many TRBD2 TRBV12-3/TRBV12-4 CASSPELAGLETQYF TGTGCCAGCAGTCCGGAACTAGCGGGTTTAGAGACCCAGTACTTC
TRBJ2-6 many TRBD2 TRBV19 CASTRRVGLAGGPGANVLTF TGTGCCAGTACCCGAAGAGTGGGACTAGCGGGAGGGCCTGGGGCCAACGTCCTGACTTTC
TRBJ1-2 - - TRBV18 CASSQTAASNYGYTF TGTGCCAGCTCACAGACGGCGGCCTCTAACTATGGCTACACCTTC
TRBJ2-1 many TRBD2 TRBV29-1 CSVKGTSGSDEQFF TGCAGCGTCAAAGGGACTAGCGGGAGTGATGAGCAGTTCTTC
TRBJ1-4 many - TRBV4-1 CASSQDWGLTEKLFF TGCGCCAGCAGCCAAGATTGGGGACTTACCGAAAAACTGTTTTTT
TRBJ2-3 many - TRBV20-1 CSARASQTKILSSSTDTQYF TGCAGTGCTAGAGCCTCGCAGACTAAAATATTATCATCTAGCACAGATACGCAGTATTTT
TRBJ2-5 many TRBD1 TRBV5-1 CASSSRTGDETQYF TGCGCCAGCAGCTCAAGGACAGGGGATGAGACCCAGTACTTC
TRBJ2-7 - TRBD2 TRBV10-3 CAISERLAGANYEQYF TGTGCCATCAGTGAAAGACTAGCGGGAGCGAACTACGAGCAGTACTTC
TRBJ1-6 many - TRBV30 CASGGSPLHF TGTGCCTCGGGTGGATCACCCCTCCACTTT